This TCR beta chain was identified during a study of Ad26.COV2.S vaccination and SARS-CoV-2 variants. The length of the CDR3 is 13 residues. Germline CDR1 reads SGHAT; CDR2 reads FQNNGV. V dropped 1 base and J dropped 11 bases, with 13 bases sitting between them. Whole-study findings and limits: Comparability of non-spike TCR breadth was observed across vaccine and placebo recipients.

The repertoire was sequenced with immunoSEQ multiplex PCR; TCRdb's copy has only in-frame clones and lacks some. This sample has about 450,000 clones, with roughly 89% found just once. As to this clone: Antigen specificity is unknown.

The treatment: around 19 received Ad26.COV2.S at low or high dose, single or two shots; about 5 received placebo; per-sample allocation not given. Samples were taken on day 63 after the first vaccine or placebo injection. This TCR derives from a person between 18 and 65 years old who received the Ad26.COV2.S COVID-19 vaccine or a placebo. This sample comprised peripheral blood, obtained in a trial of Ad26.COV2.S vaccine versus placebo. V and J are TRBV11-2 and TRBJ2-3; no clear D gene. The CDR3 DNA is TGTGCCAGCAGCTTAGGGAAGTCTCTGGTGCAGTATTTT. This gives the protein CASSLGKSLVQYF.